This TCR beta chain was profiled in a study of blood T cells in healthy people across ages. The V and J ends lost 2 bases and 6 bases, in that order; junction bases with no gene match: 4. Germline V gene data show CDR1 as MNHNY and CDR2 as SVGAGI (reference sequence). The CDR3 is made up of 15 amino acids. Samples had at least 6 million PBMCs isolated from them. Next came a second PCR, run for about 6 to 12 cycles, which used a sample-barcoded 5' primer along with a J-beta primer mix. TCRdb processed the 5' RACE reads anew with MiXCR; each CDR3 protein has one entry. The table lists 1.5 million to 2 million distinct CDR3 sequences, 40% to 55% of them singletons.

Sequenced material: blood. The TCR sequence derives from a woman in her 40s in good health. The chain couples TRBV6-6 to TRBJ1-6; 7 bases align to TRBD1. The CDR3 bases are TGTGCCAGCAGTTACCGACAGGGAAGTAATTCACCCCTCCACTTT. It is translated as CASSYRQGSNSPLHF.